This TCR beta chain was identified in a study of beta chain features in type 1 diabetes. Overall study findings and caveats: People with Type 1 diabetes carried modestly yet significantly shorter TCRB CDR3s in all four CD4+ subsets. Sequencing of cDNA might inflate the share of cells that strongly express TCR.

There are a few counts of this clone. What it binds is unknown. Cells sorted by CD45RO/CCR7/CD25/CD127/CD95/CD27 comprised CD4+ naive, central memory, regulatory and stem cell-like memory cells. Purity (above 95%) was reached by all sorted populations. The entirety of the isolated RNA underwent reverse transcription, so expressed TCRB transcripts were sequenced. Average reads for naive, central memory and regulatory T cell samples were several million. Sequencing was performed with immunoSEQ multiplex PCR; in TCRdb, only in-frame clones are kept and a portion is missing. The repertoire includes hundreds of thousands of clones, roughly 12% of them detected once, and 0.022% sits in the top ten. Material for sequencing was naive CD4+ T cells from blood. The receptor was isolated from a man aged 18 to 30 with type 1 diabetes.

This CDR3 reads CAWSGDPGAYEQYF. As DNA, the CDR3 is TGTGCCTGGAGTGGGGACCCGGGAGCCTACGAGCAGTACTTC. The rearrangement joins TRBV30 to TRBJ2-7; possible D gene TRBD2, 6 bases. V was trimmed by 1 base and J by 2 bases, leaving 12 bases between them. This CDR3 is built from 14 residues. The germline gives CDR1 GTSNPN, CDR2 SVGIG (reference sequence).